Listed below are T cell receptor beta chains from one sample, sequenced in a study of OX40 agonist ivuxolimab in advanced cancers. Produced via immunoSEQ multiplex PCR; TCRdb's table is partial and in-frame only. The table shows about 20,000 clones, with roughly three quarters occurring only once. The sample was CD4+ or CD8+ T cells sorted from blood, taken in a trial of the OX40 agonist ivuxolimab. Receptors were obtained from an adult with an advanced solid tumor such as melanoma, head and neck, liver or kidney cancer. Each CDR3 is given with its conserved first and last residue. D genes are given only for firm matches. Expanded clones get a size class; other rows say once, few or many, or leave the size out.

TRBV7-2,.,TRBJ2-1,.,CASSFRDEHYNEQFF,TGTGCCAGCAGCTTTAGGGACGAACATTACAATGAGCAGTTCTTC
TRBV7-9,few,TRBJ1-1,.,CASSTMGTEAFF,TGTGCCAGCAGTACCATGGGCACTGAAGCTTTCTTT
TRBV6-5,.,TRBJ2-2,TRBD2,CASSFSGANTGELFF,TGTGCCAGCAGTTTCAGCGGGGCGAACACCGGGGAGCTGTTTTTT
TRBV2,once,TRBJ2-3,.,CASGRDTQYF,TGTGCCAGCGGGCGGGATACGCAGTATTTT
TRBV19,.,TRBJ1-5,.,CASSIGVLRAQHF,TGTGCCAGTAGTATTGGCGTCCTTCGGGCCCAGCATTTT
TRBV19,.,TRBJ1-2,.,CASSIGGGYTF,TGTGCCAGTAGTATAGGTGGTGGCTACACCTTC
TRBV7-9,.,TRBJ2-5,TRBD2,CASSLGTGGYQETQYF,TGTGCCAGCAGCTTAGGAACGGGAGGGTACCAAGAGACCCAGTACTTC
TRBV13,once,TRBJ1-4,.,CASSTRTVGNEKLFF,TGTGCCAGCAGCACACGGACTGTTGGAAATGAAAAACTGTTTTTT
TRBV5-6,few,TRBJ1-4,TRBD1,CASSWSRRGRNEKLFF,TGTGCCAGCAGCTGGTCCCGCAGGGGGAGGAATGAAAAACTGTTTTTT
TRBV5-5,once,TRBJ2-3,TRBD2,CASSWVELAGGIGADTQYF,TGTGCCAGCAGCTGGGTTGAGCTAGCGGGGGGTATCGGCGCAGATACGCAGTATTTT
TRBV7-2,.,TRBJ2-3,.,CASSPGTSSTDTQYF,TGTGCCAGCAGCCCCGGGACTTCTAGCACAGATACGCAGTATTTT
TRBV6-1,.,TRBJ1-5,.,CASSGETVGWNWNQPQHF,TGTGCCAGCAGTGGGGAGACAGTGGGGTGGAATTGGAATCAGCCCCAGCATTTT
TRBV9,.,TRBJ2-3,TRBD2,CASSEGGLRGVGTDTQYF,TGTGCCAGCAGCGAGGGAGGGCTACGGGGGGTCGGGACAGATACGCAGTATTTT
TRBV12-2,.,TRBJ1-6,.,CASRSRGPGIGRPPLNSPLHF,TGTGCAAGTCGCTCCCGCGGGCCGGGTATTGGGAGACCTCCTCTGAATTCACCCCTCCACTTT
TRBV6-5,.,TRBJ1-5,.,CASSLNGAGSNQPQHF,TGTGCCAGCAGTTTAAATGGGGCCGGTAGCAATCAGCCCCAGCATTTT
TRBV15,.,TRBJ1-5,TRBD1,CATSRSGQVEPQHF,TGTGCCACCAGCAGATCGGGACAGGTTGAGCCCCAGCATTTT
TRBV9,once,TRBJ2-5,.,CASSVADGPEETQYF,TGTGCCAGCAGCGTAGCTGATGGACCAGAAGAGACCCAGTACTTC
TRBV4-1,.,TRBJ2-5,.,CASSLGRQETQYF,TGCGCCAGCAGTCTGGGGAGGCAAGAGACCCAGTACTTC
TRBV5-8,.,TRBJ1-6,.,CASSLGTAYNSPLHF,TGTGCCAGCAGCTTGGGGACAGCCTATAATTCACCCCTCCACTTT
TRBV4-1,.,TRBJ2-2,TRBD1,CASSQDDGQGNTGELFF,TGCGCCAGCAGCCAAGATGACGGACAGGGGAACACCGGGGAGCTGTTTTTT
TRBV25-1,.,TRBJ2-7,.,CASSEWDGTYEQYF,TGTGCCAGCAGTGAGTGGGACGGGACCTACGAGCAGTACTTC
TRBV9,.,TRBJ2-7,.,CASSVGNGYSYEQYF,TGTGCCAGCAGCGTAGGGAACGGATACTCCTACGAGCAGTACTTC
TRBV9,.,TRBJ2-3,TRBD2,CASSVGSSGGWTDTQYF,TGTGCCAGCAGCGTAGGGTCTAGCGGGGGGTGGACAGATACGCAGTATTTT
TRBV28,.,TRBJ1-2,.,CASSRALPNYGYTF,TGTGCCAGCAGCAGGGCTCTACCTAACTATGGCTACACCTTC
TRBV11-2,.,TRBJ2-7,TRBD1,CASSLVGTAYEQYF,TGTGCCAGCAGCTTAGTAGGGACAGCCTACGAGCAGTACTTC
TRBV9,once,TRBJ1-5,.,CASGRGDGNQPQHF,TGTGCCAGCGGGCGGGGGGACGGCAATCAGCCCCAGCATTTT
TRBV10-3,.,TRBJ1-5,.,CATKERGGNQPQHF,TGTGCCACGAAAGAACGGGGGGGCAATCAGCCCCAGCATTTT
TRBV5-8,few,TRBJ1-6,.,CASSYKTGTNSPLHF,TGTGCCAGCAGCTATAAGACAGGCACGAATTCACCCCTCCACTTT